This TCR beta chain was obtained from a study of shared clonotypes between healthy human individuals. Trimming removed 3 bases at V and 6 bases at J, with 6 bases between. This CDR3 spans 12 amino acids. The germline CDR1 and CDR2 sequences are SNHLY and FYNNEI. Assay used: immunoSEQ multiplex PCR; TCRdb lists only in-frame clones, some missing. The repertoire holds 2 million to 2.5 million clones, with roughly 94% as singletons. The healthy adult donors were HIV-negative and reported no recent acute infections or vaccinations. Donors were Caucasian adults residing in Nashville, Tennessee, USA. Sequencing was performed on naive CD4+ T cells sorted from blood. Subset: CD45RA+ positively selected. The chain recombines TRBV2 with TRBJ2-1; D is uncertain. The source of this sequence is a man aged 18 to 30 in good health. The CDR3 reads CASSESSNEQFF. CDR3 DNA sequence: TGTGCCAGCAGTGAGTCTAGCAATGAGCAGTTCTTC. The entire variable domain, with the rest obtained from reference TRBV2 and TRBJ2-1, is as follows: EPEVTQTPSHQVTQMGQEVILRCVPISNHLYFYWYRQILGQKVEFLVSFYNNEISEKSEIFDDQFSVERPDGSNFTLKIRSTKLEDSAMYFCASSESSNEQFFGPGTRLTVL.